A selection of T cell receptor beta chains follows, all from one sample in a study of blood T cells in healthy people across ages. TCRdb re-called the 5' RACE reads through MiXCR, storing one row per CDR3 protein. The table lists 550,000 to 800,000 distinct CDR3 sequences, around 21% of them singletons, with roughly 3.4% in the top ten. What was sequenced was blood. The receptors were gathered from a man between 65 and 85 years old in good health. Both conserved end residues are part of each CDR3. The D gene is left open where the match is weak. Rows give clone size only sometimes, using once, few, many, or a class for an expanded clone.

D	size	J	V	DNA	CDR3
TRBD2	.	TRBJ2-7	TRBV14	TGTGCCAGCAGCCGTAGCGGGAGAAACTACGAGCAGTACTTC	CASSRSGRNYEQYF
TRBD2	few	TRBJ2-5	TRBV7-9	TGTGCCAGCAGCTTAGGGACTAGCTTAGAGACCCAGTACTTC	CASSLGTSLETQYF
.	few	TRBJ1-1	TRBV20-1	TGCAGTGCAACTGGGACCGGTAAGGCTTTCTTT	CSATGTGKAFF
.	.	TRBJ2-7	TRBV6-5	TGTGCCAGCAGTTACTTTCCTAGCGACGCATACGAGCAGTACTTC	CASSYFPSDAYEQYF
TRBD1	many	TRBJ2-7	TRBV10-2	TGCGCCAGCAGTCAGACAGGGCCGACCTACGAGCAGTACTTC	CASSQTGPTYEQYF
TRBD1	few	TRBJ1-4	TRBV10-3	TGTGCCATCAGGACAGGGTCCGAAGAAAAACTGTTTTTT	CAIRTGSEEKLFF
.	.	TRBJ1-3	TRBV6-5	TGTGCCAGCAGTTACTCTGGGAAAAGCTCTGGAGACACCATATATTTT	CASSYSGKSSGDTIYF
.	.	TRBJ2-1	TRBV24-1	TGTGCCACCAGTCGGGGCGGGGAAGACTCCTACAATGAGCAGTTCTTC	CATSRGGEDSYNEQFF
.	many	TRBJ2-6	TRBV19	TGTGCCAGTAGTATAGCACAGGCTGGGGCCAACGTCCTGACTTTC	CASSIAQAGANVLTF
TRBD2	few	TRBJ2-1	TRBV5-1	TGCGCCAGCAGCACAGGGACTAGCGGGAGGGCCTTAGAGCAGTTCTTC	CASSTGTSGRALEQFF
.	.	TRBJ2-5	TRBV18	TGTGCCAGCTCAGGAAAACTAGTCCAAGAGACCCAGTACTTC	CASSGKLVQETQYF
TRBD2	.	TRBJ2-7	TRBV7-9	TGTGCCAGCAGCTTACCCCCTAGCGGGAGTTCCTACGAGCAGTACTTC	CASSLPPSGSSYEQYF
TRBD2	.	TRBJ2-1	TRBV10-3	TGTGCCACCGGCCGACCGGGACTAGCGACCAATGAGCAGTTCTTC	CATGRPGLATNEQFF
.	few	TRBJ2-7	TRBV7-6	TGTGCCAGCAGCTTAGGCCCGACTAAGACCTCCTACGAGCAGTACTTC	CASSLGPTKTSYEQYF
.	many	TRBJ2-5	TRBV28	TGTGCCAGCAGTTTGTCCGGGGGACAAGAGACCCAGTACTTC	CASSLSGGQETQYF
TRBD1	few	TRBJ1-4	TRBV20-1	TGCAGTGCCGGGACAGGGAGGGAAAAACTGTTTTTT	CSAGTGREKLFF
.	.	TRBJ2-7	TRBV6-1	TGTGCCAGCAGTGAAACCCCCCACGAGCAGTACTTC	CASSETPHEQYF
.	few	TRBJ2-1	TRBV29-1	TGCAGCGTGGGGGGTGGGAGCGATGAGCAGTTCTTC	CSVGGGSDEQFF
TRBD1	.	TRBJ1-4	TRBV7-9	TGTGCCAGCAGTCATGCGACAGGGGGCGTATCTAATGAAAAACTGTTTTTT	CASSHATGGVSNEKLFF
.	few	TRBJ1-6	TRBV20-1	TGCAGTGCTACACGATCCGGGACGGTTAAAATTTCACCCCTCCACTTT	CSATRSGTVKISPLHF
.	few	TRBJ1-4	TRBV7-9	TGTGCCAGCAGCCCTCAAAGAGGTGAAAAACTGTTTTTT	CASSPQRGEKLFF
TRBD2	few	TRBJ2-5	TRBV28	TGTGCCAGCAACTACGGCAGCGGGACTCAAGAGACCCAGTACTTC	CASNYGSGTQETQYF
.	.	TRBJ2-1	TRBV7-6	TGTGCCAGCAGCTCAACACTAGATGGTTACAATGAGCAGTTCTTC	CASSSTLDGYNEQFF
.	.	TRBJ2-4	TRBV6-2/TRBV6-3	TGTGCCAGCAGTTACGGGCAGGAGGTCAAAAACATTCAGTACTTC	CASSYGQEVKNIQYF